One and the same sample provided the 5 T cell receptor beta chains below, sequenced in a study of human T cells and chemical hapten exposure. MiXCR was run by TCRdb on the RACE reads, yielding one entry per CDR3 protein. Of about 93,000 distinct CDR3 sequences listed, about 8.5% were seen once; the top ten hold just over 2.5%. Time point: pre-sensitization, week 0. Stated treatment: therapeutic diphenylcyclopropenone sensitization with weekly scalp DPC. The material was whole blood, obtained in connection with sensitization to the hapten diphenylcyclopropenone (DPC). The receptors were gathered from a man aged 40-50 years with alopecia areata. Some clones in this sample may be carry-over from other donors' samples.

Ten or more counts support this clonotype. V usage is TRBV7-9 and J usage is TRBJ2-3; 9 nucleotides align to TRBD1. The germline CDR1 and CDR2 sequences are SEHNR and FQNEAQ (reference sequence). The CDR3 has 16 amino acids. The V gene end was trimmed by 5 bases and the J gene end by 1 base; junction bases not matched to a gene: 7. The CDR3 nucleotides read TGTGCCAGCAGCAGCTCGGGACAGGGTGGCACAGATACGCAGTATTTT. Its translation: CASSSSGQGGTDTQYF.

This clonotype was detected only a few times. The V gene is TRBV7-6, the J gene TRBJ1-2; D is undetermined. From germline, CDR1 is SGHVS and CDR2 FNYEAQ. The CDR3 consists of 13 residues. V dropped 1 base and J dropped 4 bases, with 7 bases sitting between them. The CDR3 DNA follows: TGTGCCAGCAGCTTAGACGGAGCCTATGGCTACACCTTC. It yields the protein CASSLDGAYGYTF.

This clonotype has a handful of counts. The gene calls are TRBV7-9 and TRBJ2-7, with D uncertain. Per germline, CDR1 SEHNR and CDR2 FQNEAQ (reference sequence). The CDR3 runs to 12 residues. V lost 5 bases and J lost 1, with 6 bases in between. DNA of the CDR3: TGTGCCAGCAGCCCTAGTTCCTACGAGCAGTACTTC. This gives the protein CASSPSSYEQYF.

This rearrangement joins TRBV10-3 to TRBJ1-1; 7 bases map to TRBD1. Germline V gene data show CDR1 as ENHRY and CDR2 as SYGVKD. The junction had 13 bases not matched to a gene; V was cut back by 6 bases and J by 6 bases. The length of the CDR3 is 15 residues. Here the CDR3 DNA reads TGTGCCATCAGCGGGACAGAAGGGGGGGTAGCTGAAGCTTTCTTT. Translated: CAISGTEGGVAEAFF.

This clonotype was counted many times. This sequence joins TRBV13 and TRBJ2-4; no clear D gene. The germline gives CDR1 PRHDT, CDR2 FYEKMQ (reference sequence). The CDR3 has 12 residues. V dropped 1 base and J dropped 8 bases, with 6 bases sitting between them. The CDR3 region has the DNA TGTGCCAGCAGCTTAGTAGGGTACATTCAGTACTTC. It specifies CASSLVGYIQYF.